This T cell receptor (beta chain) was captured by sequencing in a study of T cells in tuberculosis. Study summary: A South African cohort included IGRA-negative adolescents, latently infected IGRA-positive adolescents and adults with active tuberculosis. Regarding the study as a whole: A GMM-specific repertoire classifier reached 75% to 90% accuracy, AUROC 0.7 to 0.9.

Losses at the gene ends were 7 bases for V and 0 bases for J; bases not matched to a gene: 7. The CDR3 covers 16 residues. From germline, CDR1 is MRHNA and CDR2 SNTAGT. Assay used: immunoSEQ multiplex PCR; TCRdb lists only in-frame clones, some missing. The sample contains around 35,000 clones, around 93% of which appear only once. On this clone itself: Its antigen is still unknown.

Input material: PBMCs. The V call is TRBV6-4, the J call TRBJ1-5; 9 bases align to TRBD1. The sequence came from a donor aged 10-30 years with latent tuberculosis or without tuberculosis infection. Some clones in this sample may be carry-over from other donors' samples. CDR3 protein: CASIGQGIDSNQPQHF. In DNA form, the CDR3 reads TGTGCCAGCATTGGACAGGGGATAGATAGCAATCAGCCCCAGCATTTT.